The 22 T cell receptor beta chains reported below all come from one sample, sequenced in a study of cytomegalovirus exposure and HLA in healthy donors. Primers for the PCR totalled 60 Vbeta and 13 Jbeta. The protocol was immunoSEQ multiplex PCR, while the TCRdb copy is restricted to in-frame clones and leaves out a portion. In the table there are some 120,000 clones, 80% of which are singletons. Sequenced: PBMCs. The receptors come from a male donor in good health and CMV-seronegative.

On this clone: Mismatch with germline at one junction end may stem from a read error. The V call is TRBV4-3, the J call TRBJ2-3, with 12 bases lining up with TRBD2. This CDR3 has 14 amino acids. Germline V gene sequence: CDR1 LGHNA, CDR2 YSLEER. The CDR3 spells CASSQLAGGLPLVF. CDR3 coding DNA: TGCGCCAGCAGCCAACTAGCGGGGGGGCTCCCTCTAGTTTTT.

V gene TRBV4-1 combines with J gene TRBJ2-1; TRBD1 matches 11 bases. Germline CDR1 is MGHRA and CDR2 is YSYEKL. Germline trimming cut 4 bases from V and 0 bases from J; bases unmatched to any gene: 2. The CDR3 length is 16 residues. CDR3 sequence: CASSRGTGGSYNEQFF. As DNA, the CDR3 is TGCGCCAGCAGCCGGGGGACAGGGGGCTCCTACAATGAGCAGTTCTTC.

The chain carries TRBV5-1 and TRBJ2-3; a possible D gene is TRBD2 (5 bases). CDR1 is SGHRS, CDR2 YFSETQ, per germline. The CDR3 consists of 15 residues. The V gene lost 2 bases and the J gene lost 6 bases, with 16 bases spanning the gap. The CDR3 region has the DNA TGCGCCAGCAGCTTAACGAGCCTGGACTCCGATACGCAGTATTTT. Translated: CASSLTSLDSDTQYF.

The J gene is TRBJ1-2, the V gene TRBV5-1, with TRBD1 matching over 11 bases. In germline, CDR1 is SGHRS, CDR2 YFSETQ. J gave up 5 bases and V 8 bases, and 5 bases lay outside the gene matches. There are 13 residues in the CDR3. CDR3 coding DNA: TGCGCCAGTGGACAGGGGGCCAATTATGGCTACACCTTC. Its protein is CASGQGANYGYTF.

The chain employs TRBV7-2 and TRBJ1-2; the D gene is possibly TRBD1 (6 bases). V lost 5 bases to trimming and J lost 7 bases, with 11 bases between them. The length of the CDR3 is 12 residues. Germline V CDR1 and CDR2: SGHTA, FQGNSA. The CDR3 here is CASSRTQGGYTF. CDR3 bases: TGTGCCAGCAGCCGGACACAGGGTGGCTACACCTTC.

The chain employs TRBV7-6 and TRBJ1-3; D ambiguous. V was shortened by 1 base and J by 6 bases, with 10 bases between the two germline ends. This CDR3 is built from 14 residues. Germline CDR1 and CDR2: SGHVS and FNYEAQ. Here the CDR3 DNA reads TGTGCCAGCAGCTTAGTCGTCCAGGCAAACACCATATATTTT. This gives the protein CASSLVVQANTIYF.

This chain connects TRBV30 to TRBJ2-1, with TRBD2 matching 8 bases. In germline, CDR1 is GTSNPN, CDR2 SVGIG (reference sequence). This CDR3 has 14 residues. Trimming at V came to 8 bases and at J to 0 bases, leaving 6 bases not matched to a gene. CDR3 sequence reads: CALLRGDSYNEQFF. In DNA, the CDR3 is TGTGCCCTATTGCGGGGGGACTCCTACAATGAGCAGTTCTTC.

This clone is a singleton in its sample. CDR3 in DNA: TGTGCCAGCAGCGTTAGGGTGGGACAGGCCCCCTACGAGCAGTACTTC. Its protein product is CASSVRVGQAPYEQYF. The chain links TRBV9 to TRBJ2-7; 8 bases match TRBD1. The germline gives CDR1 SGDLS, CDR2 YYNGEE. V shed 2 bases, J shed 2 bases, and the junction held 9 bases outside the gene matches. The CDR3 is 16 residues long. The variable domain in full, with the rest retrieved from reference TRBV9 and TRBJ2-7, is DSGVTQTPKHLITATGQRVTLRCSPRSGDLSVYWYQQSLDQGLQFLIQYYNGEERAKGNILERFSAQQFPDLHSELNLSSLELGDSALYFCASSVRVGQAPYEQYFGPGTRLTVT.

There are a few counts of this clone. The V gene is TRBV27, the J gene TRBJ1-5; 10 bases map to TRBD1. This CDR3 has 14 amino acids. The V segment lost 2 bases and the J segment 7 bases; nucleotides outside the gene matches: 2. Germline V gives CDR1 MNHEY, CDR2 SMNVEV (reference sequence). This chain's CDR3 is CASSLAGQGQPQHF. For the CDR3, the DNA is TGTGCCAGCAGTTTAGCGGGACAGGGGCAGCCCCAGCATTTT.

This clone was counted a single time. The V and J genes are TRBV28 and TRBJ1-2; TRBD1 agrees at 9 bases. The CDR3 contains 16 residues. The V and J ends lost 6 bases and 7 bases, in that order; junction bases with no gene match: 15. Germline CDR1 and CDR2: MDHEN and SYDVKM. CDR3 residues: CASRHNWSQGAGGYTF. The CDR3 nucleotides are TGTGCCAGCAGACACAATTGGTCACAGGGGGCAGGTGGCTACACCTTC.

The chain has TRBV6-4 and TRBJ2-2, with 9 bases aligning to TRBD2. The CDR3 has 15 residues. The V gene end was trimmed by 5 bases and the J gene end by 6 bases; junction bases not matched to a gene: 7. Germline V CDR1 and CDR2: MRHNA, SNTAGT. The CDR3 DNA reads TGTGCCAGCAGTCTAGCGGGGAAGGTCTCCGGGGAGCTGTTTTTT. Its translation: CASSLAGKVSGELFF.

This sequence joins TRBV29-1 and TRBJ1-1; a possible D gene is TRBD1 (6 bases). Germline CDR1 SQVTM, CDR2 ANQGSEA. Trimming removed 7 bases from V and 7 bases from J, with 16 bases in between. The CDR3 consists of 12 residues. The CDR3 region is CSGFSRGGEAFF. In DNA form, the CDR3 reads TGCAGCGGTTTCAGTCGAGGGGGTGAAGCTTTCTTT.

Note on this clone: Sequence at one end of the junction differs from germline and may be a read error. This sequence joins TRBV7-9 and TRBJ2-1; 14 bases map to TRBD2. The CDR3 is made up of 17 amino acids. Germline V gene sequence: CDR1 SEHNR, CDR2 FQNEAQ (reference sequence). The CDR3 loop is CSSSLGGLAGVINEQFF. The CDR3 DNA reads as TGTTCCAGCAGCTTGGGGGGACTAGCGGGGGTTATCAATGAGCAGTTCTTC.

The CDR3 DNA reads TGTGCCAGCAGCTTATTTTGGCAGGGGGACACTGAAGCTTTCTTT. It yields the protein CASSLFWQGDTEAFF. V gene TRBV11-2 combines with J gene TRBJ1-1; 7 nucleotides line up with TRBD1. The CDR3 totals 15 residues. From germline, CDR1 is SGHAT and CDR2 FQNNGV. The V and J ends lost 2 bases and 3 bases, in that order; junction bases with no gene match: 6.

The chain has TRBV5-6 and TRBJ2-5; the D gene is possibly TRBD2 (5 bases). The CDR3 sequence is 15 residues long. V lost 4 bases, J lost 11 bases, and 24 bases lay in between. Germline CDR1 SGHDT, CDR2 YYEEEE. CDR3 sequence (DNA): TGTGCCAGCAGCCCTCCCCCATATGGCCGGGGTGAGCAGTACTTC. Its protein product is CASSPPPYGRGEQYF. The full variable domain, with the rest looked up from reference TRBV5-6 and TRBJ2-5, is DAGVTQSPTHLIKTRGQQVTLRCSPKSGHDTVSWYQQALGQGPQFIFQYYEEEERQRGNFPDRFSGHQFPNYSSELNVNALLLGDSALYLCASSPPPYGRGEQYFGPGTRLLVL.

This chain uses TRBV7-3 with TRBJ1-1; D gene unclear. Germline V gene data show CDR1 as SGHTA and CDR2 as FQGTGA. Trimming shortened V by 2 bases and J by 2 bases, and 6 bases separated the two germline ends. The CDR3 is made up of 13 amino acids. DNA of the CDR3: TGTGCCAGCAGCTTACTAGCAAACACTGAAGCTTTCTTT. Translation gives CASSLLANTEAFF.

The rearrangement joins TRBV5-1 to TRBJ2-3, with 7 bases fitting TRBD1. Germline trimming cut 3 bases from V and 3 bases from J; bases unmatched to any gene: 10. The CDR3 loop spans 16 amino acids. Germline values: CDR1 SGHRS, CDR2 YFSETQ. The CDR3 loop is CASSSGTVPFTDTQYF. CDR3 in DNA: TGCGCCAGCAGCTCAGGGACAGTCCCCTTTACAGATACGCAGTATTTT.

The V gene is TRBV11-2, the J gene TRBJ2-1, with D perhaps matching TRBD2 (7 bases). Trimming pared 1 base from V and 6 bases from J, leaving 19 bases between. This CDR3 comprises 17 residues. Germline lookup yields CDR1 SGHAT and CDR2 FQNNGV. The CDR3 coding sequence is TGTGCCAGCAGCTTAGGGCACGGGGGGCCCACTTTCAATGAGCAGTTCTTC. The encoded protein is CASSLGHGGPTFNEQFF.

This chain uses TRBV28 with TRBJ2-1; D perhaps matches TRBD2 (6 bases). The V end was cut by 6 bases, the J end by 0 bases, with 6 bases between. The CDR3 contains 13 residues. The germline V gene encodes CDR1 MDHEN and CDR2 SYDVKM. The CDR3 DNA follows: TGTGCCAGCAGGGGGGGCTCCTACAATGAGCAGTTCTTC. It specifies CASRGGSYNEQFF.

CDR3 nucleotide sequence: TGTGCCAGCAGTGAAGTGAGACAGGGTCTCCTCAACGAGCAGTACTTC. It is translated as CASSEVRQGLLNEQYF. The chain joins TRBV6-1 to TRBJ2-7; 7 nucleotides agree with TRBD1. The CDR3 totals 16 residues. Germline V gene sequence: CDR1 MNHNS, CDR2 SASEGT. V shed 1 base, J shed 5 bases, and the junction held 11 bases outside the gene matches.

The chain employs TRBV27 and TRBJ2-3, with a possible D match to TRBD1 (5 bases). CDR1 and CDR2 (germline): MNHEY, SMNVEV (reference sequence). This CDR3 is built from 16 residues. Trimming took off 3 bases at V and 0 bases at J, with 13 bases between the two ends. CDR3 residues: CASSFPPGSSTDTQYF. CDR3 in DNA: TGTGCCAGCAGTTTTCCACCAGGGTCGAGCACAGATACGCAGTATTTT.

The chain has TRBV28 and TRBJ1-4; 11 nucleotides align to TRBD1. Germline V gene sequence: CDR1 MDHEN, CDR2 SYDVKM. This CDR3 is built from 16 residues. Losses at the gene ends were 5 bases for V and 0 bases for J; bases not matched to a gene: 2. This chain's CDR3 is CASSRDRGATNEKLFF. As DNA, the CDR3 is TGTGCCAGCAGTAGGGACAGGGGGGCAACTAATGAAAAACTGTTTTTT.